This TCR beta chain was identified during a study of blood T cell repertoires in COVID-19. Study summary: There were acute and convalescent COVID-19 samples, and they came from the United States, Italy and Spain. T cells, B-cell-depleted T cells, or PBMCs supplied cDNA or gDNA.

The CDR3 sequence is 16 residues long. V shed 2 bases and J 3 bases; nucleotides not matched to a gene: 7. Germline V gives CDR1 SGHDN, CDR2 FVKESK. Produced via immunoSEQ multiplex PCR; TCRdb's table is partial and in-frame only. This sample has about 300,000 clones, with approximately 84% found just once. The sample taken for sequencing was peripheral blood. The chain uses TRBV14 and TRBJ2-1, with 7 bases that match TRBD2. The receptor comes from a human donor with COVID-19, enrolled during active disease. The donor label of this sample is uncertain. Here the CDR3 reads CASSQRRGRDYNEQFF. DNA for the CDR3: TGTGCCAGCAGCCAAAGACGGGGGAGGGACTACAATGAGCAGTTCTTC.